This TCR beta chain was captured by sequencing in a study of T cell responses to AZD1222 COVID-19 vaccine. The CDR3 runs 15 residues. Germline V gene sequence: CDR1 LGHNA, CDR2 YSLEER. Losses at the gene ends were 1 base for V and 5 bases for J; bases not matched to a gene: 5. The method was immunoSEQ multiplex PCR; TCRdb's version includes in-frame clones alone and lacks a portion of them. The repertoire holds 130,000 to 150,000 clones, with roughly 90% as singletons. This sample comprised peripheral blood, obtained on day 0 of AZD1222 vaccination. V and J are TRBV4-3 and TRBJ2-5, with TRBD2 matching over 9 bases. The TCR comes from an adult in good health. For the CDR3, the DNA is TGCGCCAGCAGCCAAGTGGTAGCGGGAGTGGAGACCCAGTACTTC. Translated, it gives CASSQVVAGVETQYF.